This note documents a single T cell receptor (beta chain) sequence. The antigen is not known. The data are from a study of Tregs in tolerant kidney transplant recipients. On the study more broadly: Recipients received nonmyeloablative bone marrow transplants from related graft donors, with transient mixed chimerism. Whole-study results and caveats: Activated donor B cell expansion appeared to reveal the most relevant donor-specific TCRbeta repertoire.

Profiling relied on immunoSEQ multiplex PCR, and the TCRdb table lists in-frame clones only, not all of them. Of about 110,000 clones listed, about 90% are singletons. Unstimulated regulatory T cells (CD4+CD25+CD127-), CD4+CD25- non-regulatory cells, CD4 and CD8 cells were FACS-sorted from thawed PBMCs. V was clipped by 4 bases and J by 0 bases, with 10 bases between them. Germline lookup yields CDR1 SQVTM and CDR2 ANQGSEA. This CDR3 has 13 residues. The source of this sequence is a human donor who received a combined kidney and bone marrow transplant. J is TRBJ2-7 and V is TRBV29-1, with a weak D call TRBD2 (5 bases). Source: CD4+ T cells from blood, taken before the transplant. CDR3 loop: CSVVDSPSYEQYF. Here the CDR3 DNA reads TGCAGCGTTGTGGACTCCCCCTCCTACGAGCAGTACTTC.